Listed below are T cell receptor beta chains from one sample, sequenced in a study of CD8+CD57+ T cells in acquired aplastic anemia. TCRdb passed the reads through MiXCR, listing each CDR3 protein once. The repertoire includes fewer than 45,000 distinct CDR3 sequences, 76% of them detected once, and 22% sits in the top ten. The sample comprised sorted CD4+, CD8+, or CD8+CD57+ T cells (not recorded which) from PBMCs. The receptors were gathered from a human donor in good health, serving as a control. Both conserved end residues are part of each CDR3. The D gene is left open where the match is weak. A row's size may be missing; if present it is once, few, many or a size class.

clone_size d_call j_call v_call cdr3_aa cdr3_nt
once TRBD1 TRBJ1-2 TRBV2 CASSMTGGDGYTF TGTGCCAGCAGCATGACAGGGGGCGATGGCTACACCTTC
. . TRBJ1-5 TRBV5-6 CASSHQGNSNQPQHF TGTGCCAGCAGCCACCAGGGAAACAGCAATCAGCCCCAGCATTTT
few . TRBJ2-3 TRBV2 CASSNFPGTDTQYF TGTGCCAGCAGTAACTTCCCAGGGACAGATACGCAGTATTTT
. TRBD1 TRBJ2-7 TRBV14 CASSMAGGSYEQYF TGTGCCAGCAGCATGGCAGGGGGTTCCTACGAGCAGTACTTC
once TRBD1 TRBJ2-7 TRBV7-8 CASSLGPGQGAYEQYF TGTGCCAGCAGCTTGGGACCGGGACAGGGGGCCTACGAGCAGTACTTC
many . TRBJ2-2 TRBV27 CASSFMPSGPGELFF TGTGCCAGCAGTTTCATGCCTTCAGGACCCGGGGAGCTGTTTTTT
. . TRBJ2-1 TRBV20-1 CSAGRDVSSYNEQFF TGCAGTGCTGGCCGGGACGTCAGTTCCTACAATGAGCAGTTCTTC
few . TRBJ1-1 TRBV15 CATSRDETGEAFF TGTGCCACCAGCAGAGACGAGACAGGAGAAGCTTTCTTT
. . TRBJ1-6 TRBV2 CASSDRTNSPLHF TGTGCCAGCAGTGACAGGACCAATTCACCCCTCCACTTT
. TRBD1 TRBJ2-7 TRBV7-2 CASRGQGDPSYEQYF TGTGCCAGCAGGGGACAGGGGGACCCATCCTACGAGCAGTACTTC
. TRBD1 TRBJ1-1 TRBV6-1 CASSGSPGQVHNTKAFF TGTGCCAGCAGTGGGTCACCGGGACAGGTTCATAACACTAAAGCTTTCTTT
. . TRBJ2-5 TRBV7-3 CASSPRGGETQYF TGTGCCAGCAGCCCGCGAGGGGGTGAGACCCAGTACTTC
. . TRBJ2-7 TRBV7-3 CASSLALGYEQYF TGTGCCAGCAGCTTAGCACTAGGGTACGAGCAGTACTTC
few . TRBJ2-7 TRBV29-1 CSGKQGNEQYF TGCAGCGGCAAACAGGGTAACGAGCAGTACTTC
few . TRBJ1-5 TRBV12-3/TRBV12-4 CASSLGGDQPQHF TGTGCCAGCAGTTTGGGGGGGGATCAGCCCCAGCATTTT
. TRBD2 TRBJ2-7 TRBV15 CATSRGLDPGEQYF TGTGCCACCAGCAGGGGACTAGACCCCGGCGAGCAGTACTTC
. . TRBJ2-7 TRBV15 CATSRPQYEQYF TGTGCCACCAGCAGACCCCAATACGAGCAGTACTTC
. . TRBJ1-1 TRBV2 CASSRQGTPMNTEAFF TGTGCCAGCAGTCGGCAGGGGACTCCGATGAACACTGAAGCTTTCTTT
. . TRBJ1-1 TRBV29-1 CSVVGRGDTEAFF TGCAGCGTTGTGGGCAGAGGGGACACTGAAGCTTTCTTT
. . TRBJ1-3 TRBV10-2 CASSEGRNTIYF TGCGCCAGCAGTGAGGGGCGAAACACCATATATTTT
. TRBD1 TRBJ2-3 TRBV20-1 CSAGDRKGTDTQYF TGCAGTGCTGGGGACAGAAAGGGCACAGATACGCAGTATTTT
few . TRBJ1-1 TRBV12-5 CASALNTEAFF TGTGCTAGTGCCCTGAACACTGAAGCTTTCTTT
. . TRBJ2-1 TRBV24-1 CATSDPVGADNEQFF TGTGCCACCAGTGACCCTGTGGGGGCTGACAATGAGCAGTTCTTC